This T cell receptor (beta chain) was sequenced during a study of T cells after yellow fever vaccination. The study, taken as a whole, reports: A limited proportion of clonotypes was detected within both the CD4 and CD8 compartments. The study re-detected most primary-vaccination clones after the booster (under 97% CD4, roughly 90% CD8).

Per the germline V gene, CDR1 is MNHNS and CDR2 is SASEGT. There are 15 residues in the CDR3. V shed 0 bases, J shed 5 bases, and the junction held 2 bases outside the gene matches. This clonotype was detected ten times or more. The antigen is not known. TCRdb reprocessed the 5' RACE reads with MiXCR, giving one entry per CDR3 protein. In the table there are 200,000 to 300,000 distinct CDR3 sequences, about 3.9% of which are singletons. The chain has TRBV6-1 and TRBJ1-5, with TRBD1 identical over 9 bases. The sequence was collected from a man younger than 35 who received the YFV17D yellow fever vaccine. Material: PBMCs, obtained 15 days after the yellow fever booster vaccination. CDR3 bases: TGTGCCAGCAGTGAAGCCGGACAGGGGTATCAGCCCCAGCATTTT. Its protein is CASSEAGQGYQPQHF.